This is a list of T cell receptor beta chains from one sample in a study of PD-1 blockade in classical Hodgkin lymphoma. The table came from immunoSEQ multiplex PCR; TCRdb's copy has only in-frame clones and leaves some out. The sample lists around 40,000 clones, about three quarters occurring once. The source was peripheral blood mononuclear cells (PBMCs), collected at baseline. These receptors all stem from a human donor with classical Hodgkin lymphoma. Each CDR3 is given with its conserved first and last residue. A D gene is named only where the DNA matches it firmly. For some rows the clone size is stated as once, few or many, or as a class when expanded; others skip it.

abundance: NA
v_gene: TRBV18
j_gene: TRBJ2-1
d_gene: NA
CDR3nt: TGTGCCAGCTCACCTGGGACCGCCAGAGAGCAGTTCTTC
CDR3aa: CASSPGTAREQFF

abundance: NA
v_gene: TRBV6-5
j_gene: TRBJ2-2
d_gene: NA
CDR3nt: TGTGCCAGCAGTTACTCGTTAGGGGGGGAGCTGTTTTTT
CDR3aa: CASSYSLGGELFF

abundance: NA
v_gene: TRBV7-8
j_gene: TRBJ2-5
d_gene: TRBD2
CDR3nt: TGTGCCAGCAGCTTGCAGACTAGCGGGGGCTTAGTAGAGACCCAGTACTTC
CDR3aa: CASSLQTSGGLVETQYF

abundance: NA
v_gene: TRBV4-2
j_gene: TRBJ2-7
d_gene: NA
CDR3nt: TGTGCCAGCAGCCAAGATGGGGGTGGGACCTACGAGCAGTACTTC
CDR3aa: CASSQDGGGTYEQYF

abundance: NA
v_gene: TRBV29-1
j_gene: TRBJ2-5
d_gene: NA
CDR3nt: TGCAGCGTTGAAGAGAGCCGTAGAGCCTTCCAAGAGACCCAGTACTTC
CDR3aa: CSVEESRRAFQETQYF

abundance: NA
v_gene: TRBV6-1
j_gene: TRBJ2-7
d_gene: TRBD1
CDR3nt: TGTGCCAGCGGCGGACAGGGATCCTACGAGCAGTACTTC
CDR3aa: CASGGQGSYEQYF

abundance: once
v_gene: TRBV18
j_gene: TRBJ1-6
d_gene: NA
CDR3nt: TGTGCCAGCTCACCGGAGGGGGACTCCTATAATTCACCCCTCCACTTT
CDR3aa: CASSPEGDSYNSPLHF

abundance: NA
v_gene: TRBV5-6
j_gene: TRBJ1-1
d_gene: TRBD1
CDR3nt: TGTGCCAGCACCGGGACAGGGGTATTGGGAACTGAAGCTTTCTTT
CDR3aa: CASTGTGVLGTEAFF

abundance: few
v_gene: TRBV7-9
j_gene: TRBJ2-1
d_gene: NA
CDR3nt: TGTGCCAGCAGACTAGATTACAATGAGCAGTTCTTC
CDR3aa: CASRLDYNEQFF

abundance: NA
v_gene: TRBV19
j_gene: TRBJ2-4
d_gene: TRBD2
CDR3nt: TGTGCCAGTAGTATAGGAAAGGGGAGGGCTGCACTTCAGTACTTC
CDR3aa: CASSIGKGRAALQYF

abundance: NA
v_gene: TRBV6-5
j_gene: TRBJ2-1
d_gene: TRBD2
CDR3nt: TGTGCCAGCAGTTACTCAGGTCGGGGGGGCTTGGATGAGCAGTTCTTC
CDR3aa: CASSYSGRGGLDEQFF

abundance: NA
v_gene: TRBV19
j_gene: TRBJ2-2
d_gene: NA
CDR3nt: TGTGCCAGTAGTATATCAGGCACCGGGGAGCTGTTTTTT
CDR3aa: CASSISGTGELFF

abundance: NA
v_gene: TRBV5-1
j_gene: TRBJ2-5
d_gene: NA
CDR3nt: TGCGCCAGCAGCATCCGGGACCAAGAGACCCAGTACTTC
CDR3aa: CASSIRDQETQYF

abundance: NA
v_gene: TRBV4-3
j_gene: TRBJ1-3
d_gene: NA
CDR3nt: TGCGCCAGCAGTACAGCCTATCAGGGCTCTGGAAACACCATATATTTT
CDR3aa: CASSTAYQGSGNTIYF

abundance: once
v_gene: TRBV7-2
j_gene: TRBJ2-1
d_gene: NA
CDR3nt: TGTGCCAGCAGGCGACTCGATGAGCAGTTCTTC
CDR3aa: CASRRLDEQFF

abundance: few
v_gene: TRBV12-5
j_gene: TRBJ2-1
d_gene: NA
CDR3nt: TGTGCTAGTGTTCCGGGACAAGCTTACAATGAGCAGTTCTTC
CDR3aa: CASVPGQAYNEQFF

abundance: NA
v_gene: TRBV6-5
j_gene: TRBJ1-3
d_gene: NA
CDR3nt: TGTGCCAGCAGTTACTCAGGGCGCCGAAACACCATATATTTT
CDR3aa: CASSYSGRRNTIYF

abundance: once
v_gene: TRBV10-2
j_gene: TRBJ2-7
d_gene: TRBD1
CDR3nt: TGCGCCAGCAGTGAGTCGGACAGGGGGAATGACGAGCAGTACTTC
CDR3aa: CASSESDRGNDEQYF

abundance: NA
v_gene: TRBV6-6
j_gene: TRBJ2-2
d_gene: NA
CDR3nt: TGTGCCGGACGGGGGTCGAACACCGGGGAGCTGTTTTTT
CDR3aa: CAGRGSNTGELFF

abundance: NA
v_gene: TRBV10-2
j_gene: TRBJ1-1
d_gene: TRBD1
CDR3nt: TGCGCCAGCAGTGAGTCGCGGACAGGGCTCAACACTGAAGCTTTCTTT
CDR3aa: CASSESRTGLNTEAFF

abundance: NA
v_gene: TRBV5-1
j_gene: TRBJ1-4
d_gene: NA
CDR3nt: TGCGCCAGCAAGGCGGTAGGGACAACCGGGGGAACTAATGAAAAACTGTTTTTT
CDR3aa: CASKAVGTTGGTNEKLFF

abundance: NA
v_gene: TRBV7-3
j_gene: TRBJ2-6
d_gene: NA
CDR3nt: TGTGCCAGCAGCTTAGACGGGGCTGGGGCCAACGTCCTGACTTTC
CDR3aa: CASSLDGAGANVLTF

abundance: NA
v_gene: TRBV19
j_gene: TRBJ1-2
d_gene: TRBD1
CDR3nt: TGTGCCAGTAGTCCCCGGACAGGGATGGCTAACTATGGCTACACCTTC
CDR3aa: CASSPRTGMANYGYTF

abundance: NA
v_gene: TRBV19
j_gene: TRBJ2-7
d_gene: NA
CDR3nt: TGTGCCAGTAGTTGGGTGGCAGGACCGAACTACGAGCAGTACTTC
CDR3aa: CASSWVAGPNYEQYF

abundance: NA
v_gene: TRBV6-6
j_gene: TRBJ1-1
d_gene: TRBD1
CDR3nt: TGTGCCAGCAGTTACGGGACAGGGGCGAGCACTGAAGCTTTCTTT
CDR3aa: CASSYGTGASTEAFF

abundance: once
v_gene: TRBV18
j_gene: TRBJ2-3
d_gene: TRBD2
CDR3nt: TGTGCCAGCTCGCCAGGGACTAGCGGGGGTACTACAGATACGCAGTATTTT
CDR3aa: CASSPGTSGGTTDTQYF

abundance: NA
v_gene: TRBV5-1
j_gene: TRBJ1-1
d_gene: NA
CDR3nt: TGCGCCAGCAGTTCAGGACAGCCGAACACTGAAGCTTTCTTT
CDR3aa: CASSSGQPNTEAFF

abundance: NA
v_gene: TRBV7-2
j_gene: TRBJ2-2
d_gene: NA
CDR3nt: TGTGCCAGCAGCTTAGTCGTATCCGGGGAGCTGTTTTTT
CDR3aa: CASSLVVSGELFF

abundance: NA
v_gene: TRBV4-3
j_gene: TRBJ1-6
d_gene: TRBD1
CDR3nt: TGCGCCAGCAGCCAAGGACAGGGGCGGGAGAATTCACCCCTCCACTTT
CDR3aa: CASSQGQGRENSPLHF

abundance: NA
v_gene: TRBV5-1
j_gene: TRBJ2-7
d_gene: TRBD1
CDR3nt: TGCGCCAGCAGCTACCGCCCCGGGACAGGGCCCTACGAGCAGTACTTC
CDR3aa: CASSYRPGTGPYEQYF

abundance: NA
v_gene: TRBV2
j_gene: TRBJ2-1
d_gene: NA
CDR3nt: TGTGCCAGCATCCAACAGGCCGCCGGGGACAATGAGCAGTTCTTC
CDR3aa: CASIQQAAGDNEQFF

abundance: NA
v_gene: TRBV27
j_gene: TRBJ2-3
d_gene: TRBD1
CDR3nt: TGTGCCAGCAGCCCTCCGGGACAGAGCACAGATACGCAGTATTTT
CDR3aa: CASSPPGQSTDTQYF

abundance: once
v_gene: TRBV7-3
j_gene: TRBJ2-1
d_gene: TRBD2
CDR3nt: TGTGCCAGCAGCCCTTACCCTATAGCGGGGGGGAGTGATGAGCAGTTCTTC
CDR3aa: CASSPYPIAGGSDEQFF

abundance: NA
v_gene: TRBV2
j_gene: TRBJ1-2
d_gene: NA
CDR3nt: TGTGCCAGCAGTGATCAAGAGGGGTCTTCTGGCTACACCTTC
CDR3aa: CASSDQEGSSGYTF

abundance: NA
v_gene: TRBV7-8
j_gene: TRBJ1-4
d_gene: NA
CDR3nt: TGTGCCAGCAGCCCCTATGAAGGTGAAAAACTGTTTTTT
CDR3aa: CASSPYEGEKLFF

abundance: NA
v_gene: TRBV10-3
j_gene: TRBJ2-7
d_gene: NA
CDR3nt: TGTGCCATCAGTGAGTCACCTACTAAAGGACATGGGGACTACGAGCAGTACTTC
CDR3aa: CAISESPTKGHGDYEQYF

abundance: NA
v_gene: TRBV10-3
j_gene: TRBJ1-5
d_gene: NA
CDR3nt: TGTGCCATCAGCGAATGGCCGGCTGATAGCAATCAGCCCCAGCATTTT
CDR3aa: CAISEWPADSNQPQHF

abundance: NA
v_gene: TRBV25-1
j_gene: TRBJ1-1
d_gene: NA
CDR3nt: TGTGCCAGCAGTCCTTTGTGGGGACGTATGAACACTGAAGCTTTCTTT
CDR3aa: CASSPLWGRMNTEAFF

abundance: NA
v_gene: TRBV11-2
j_gene: TRBJ2-7
d_gene: NA
CDR3nt: TGTGCCAGCAGCTTAGAGTCCTTCCGGAACGAGCAGTACTTC
CDR3aa: CASSLESFRNEQYF

abundance: NA
v_gene: TRBV28
j_gene: TRBJ1-1
d_gene: NA
CDR3nt: TGTGCCAGCAGAACGAACACTGAAGCTTTCTTT
CDR3aa: CASRTNTEAFF

abundance: NA
v_gene: TRBV11-2
j_gene: TRBJ2-7
d_gene: NA
CDR3nt: TGTGCCAGCAGCTTAATCCCTTGGCGGCAGTACTTC
CDR3aa: CASSLIPWRQYF